This T cell receptor (beta chain) originates from a study of blood T cell repertoires in COVID-19. The CDR3 length is 16 residues. V was pared by 6 bases and J by 2 bases, with 9 bases of the junction left unmatched. Germline loops: CDR1 MNHEY, CDR2 SMNVEV (reference sequence). Assay: immunoSEQ multiplex PCR; the TCRdb copy retains only in-frame clones and omits some. The repertoire consists of some 430,000 clones, with 80% to 95% occurring once and the leading ten covering about 0.6%. This sequence was found in a man younger than 35 who had recovered from COVID-19. The specimen sequenced was PBMCs or T cells enriched from blood (not recorded which). The rearrangement uses TRBV27 and TRBJ2-7, with 11 bases matching TRBD2. This chain's CDR3 is CASSLRPGLAAYEQYF. Written as DNA, the CDR3 is TGTGCCAGCAGCCTCCGCCCGGGACTAGCGGCCTACGAGCAGTACTTC.